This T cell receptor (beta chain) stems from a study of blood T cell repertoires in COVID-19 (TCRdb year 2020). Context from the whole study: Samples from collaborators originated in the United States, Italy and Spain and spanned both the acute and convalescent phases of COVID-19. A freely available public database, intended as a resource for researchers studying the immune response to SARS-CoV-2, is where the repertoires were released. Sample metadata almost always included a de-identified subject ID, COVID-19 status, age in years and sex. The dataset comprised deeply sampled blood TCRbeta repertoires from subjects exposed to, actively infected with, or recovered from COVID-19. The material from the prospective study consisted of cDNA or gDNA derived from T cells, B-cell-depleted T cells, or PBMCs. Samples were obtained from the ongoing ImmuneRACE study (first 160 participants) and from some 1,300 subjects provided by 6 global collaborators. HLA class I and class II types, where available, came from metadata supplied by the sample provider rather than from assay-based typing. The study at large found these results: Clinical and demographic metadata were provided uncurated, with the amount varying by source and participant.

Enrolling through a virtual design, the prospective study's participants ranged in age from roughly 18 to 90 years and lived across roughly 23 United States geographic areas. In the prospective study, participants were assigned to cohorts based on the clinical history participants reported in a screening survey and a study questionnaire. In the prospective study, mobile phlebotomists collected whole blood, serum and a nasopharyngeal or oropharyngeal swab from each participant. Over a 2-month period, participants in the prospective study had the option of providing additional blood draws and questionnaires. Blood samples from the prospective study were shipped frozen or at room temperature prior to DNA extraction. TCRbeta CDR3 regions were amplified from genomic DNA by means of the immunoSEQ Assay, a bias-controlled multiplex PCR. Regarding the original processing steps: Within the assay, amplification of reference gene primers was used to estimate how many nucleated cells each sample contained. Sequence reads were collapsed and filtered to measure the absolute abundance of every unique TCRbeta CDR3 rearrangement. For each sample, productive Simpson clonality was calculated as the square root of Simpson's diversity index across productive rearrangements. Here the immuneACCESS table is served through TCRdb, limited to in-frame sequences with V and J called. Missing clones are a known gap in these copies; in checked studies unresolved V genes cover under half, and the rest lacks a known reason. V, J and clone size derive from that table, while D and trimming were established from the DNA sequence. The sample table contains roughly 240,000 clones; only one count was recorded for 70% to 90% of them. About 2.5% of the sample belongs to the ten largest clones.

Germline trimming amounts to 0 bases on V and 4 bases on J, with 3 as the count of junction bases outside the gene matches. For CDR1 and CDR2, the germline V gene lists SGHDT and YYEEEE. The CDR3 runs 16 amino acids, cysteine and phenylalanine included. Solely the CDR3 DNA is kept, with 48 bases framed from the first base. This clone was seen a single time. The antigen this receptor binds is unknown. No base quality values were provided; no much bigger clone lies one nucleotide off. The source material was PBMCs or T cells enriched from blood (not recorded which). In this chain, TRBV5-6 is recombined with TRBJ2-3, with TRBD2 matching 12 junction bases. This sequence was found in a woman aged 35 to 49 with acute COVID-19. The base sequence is TGTGCCAGCAGCTTGGTACTAGCGGGGGGTGCAGATACGCAGTATTTT. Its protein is CASSLVLAGGADTQYF.